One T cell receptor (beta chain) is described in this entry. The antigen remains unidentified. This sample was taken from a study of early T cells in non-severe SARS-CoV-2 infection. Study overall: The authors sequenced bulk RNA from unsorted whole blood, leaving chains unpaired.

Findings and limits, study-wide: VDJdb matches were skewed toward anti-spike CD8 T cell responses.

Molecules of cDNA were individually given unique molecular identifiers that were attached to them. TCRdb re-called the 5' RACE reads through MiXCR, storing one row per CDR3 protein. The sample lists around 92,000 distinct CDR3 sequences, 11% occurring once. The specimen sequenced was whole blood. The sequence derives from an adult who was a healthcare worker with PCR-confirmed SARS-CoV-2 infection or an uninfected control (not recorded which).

The CDR3 is CASSTRLAVTYEQYF. The CDR3 DNA reads TGTGCCAGCAGCACCAGACTAGCGGTGACCTACGAGCAGTACTTC. J is TRBJ2-7 and V is TRBV7-2; 9 positions match TRBD2. In germline, CDR1 is SGHTA, CDR2 FQGNSA. With 5 bases clipped from V and 2 bases from J, the junction kept 7 bases outside the gene matches. This CDR3 spans 15 amino acids.